The clone carrying this TCR beta chain turned up a few times. TCRdb re-called the 5' RACE reads with MiXCR, one entry per CDR3 protein. There are approximately 470,000 distinct CDR3 sequences in the sample; approximately 15% occur only once, and 0.4% to 0.55% lies in the top ten. This sample was included in a study of identical twins. This CDR3 has 13 residues. Trimming took off 1 base at V and 7 bases at J, with 10 bases between the two ends. CDR1 KGHSH and CDR2 LQKENI come from the germline V gene. These same records also appear under a second study, on yellow fever vaccine responses in identical twins.

Material for sequencing was CD4+ T cells sorted from blood. The chain links TRBV18 to TRBJ1-1, with D unclear. The receptor comes from a woman aged 18-29 years in good health. The CDR3: CASSPLVESEAFF. The CDR3 bases are TGTGCCAGCTCACCACTAGTAGAGAGTGAAGCTTTCTTT.